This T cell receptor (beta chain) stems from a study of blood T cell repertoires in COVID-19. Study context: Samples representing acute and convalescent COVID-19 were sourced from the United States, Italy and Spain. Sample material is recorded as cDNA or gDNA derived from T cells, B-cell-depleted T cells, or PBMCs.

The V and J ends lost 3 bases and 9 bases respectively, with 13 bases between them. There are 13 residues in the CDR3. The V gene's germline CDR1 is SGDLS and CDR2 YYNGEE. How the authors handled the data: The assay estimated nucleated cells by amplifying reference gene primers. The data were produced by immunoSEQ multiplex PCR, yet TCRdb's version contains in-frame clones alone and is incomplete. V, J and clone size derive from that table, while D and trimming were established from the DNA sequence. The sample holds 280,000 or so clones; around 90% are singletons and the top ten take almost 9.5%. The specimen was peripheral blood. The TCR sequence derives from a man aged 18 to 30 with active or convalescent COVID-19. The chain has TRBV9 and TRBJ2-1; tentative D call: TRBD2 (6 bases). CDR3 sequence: CASSAGTYGEQFF. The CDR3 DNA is TGTGCCAGCAGCGCGGGGACTTACGGTGAGCAGTTCTTC.